The subject of this entry is one T cell receptor beta chain. Its target is not known. These data belong to a study of cytomegalovirus exposure and HLA in healthy donors. The overall study: Clustering assigned 81% of the roughly 370 genotyped donors to the Caucasian-associated ancestry cluster.

Broader study findings: Among TCR sequences, most were rare, though some public TCRs appeared in many donors. Researchers reported in a later analysis that common viral pathogens appeared linked to several top clusters. 87-base-pair reads could not separate some V segments, including TRBV6-2 and TRBV6-3.

CDR1 is SQVTM, CDR2 ANQGSEA, per germline. The CDR3 extends over 13 amino acids. Trimming left V 5 bases short and J 2 bases short, with 13 bases between. Vbeta (60) and Jbeta (13) primers were used in the PCR. This table comes from immunoSEQ multiplex PCR, and its TCRdb copy is limited to in-frame clones, with some not included. The sample lists approximately 200,000 clones, approximately 84% occurring once. The chain uses TRBV29-1 and TRBJ2-7; TRBD1 might be the D (5 bases). This receptor was identified in a boy younger than 18 in good health and CMV-seronegative. Specimen: PBMCs. The CDR3 reads CSVTSDTAYEQYF. The CDR3 DNA reads as TGCAGCGTTACCTCGGACACGGCCTACGAGCAGTACTTC.